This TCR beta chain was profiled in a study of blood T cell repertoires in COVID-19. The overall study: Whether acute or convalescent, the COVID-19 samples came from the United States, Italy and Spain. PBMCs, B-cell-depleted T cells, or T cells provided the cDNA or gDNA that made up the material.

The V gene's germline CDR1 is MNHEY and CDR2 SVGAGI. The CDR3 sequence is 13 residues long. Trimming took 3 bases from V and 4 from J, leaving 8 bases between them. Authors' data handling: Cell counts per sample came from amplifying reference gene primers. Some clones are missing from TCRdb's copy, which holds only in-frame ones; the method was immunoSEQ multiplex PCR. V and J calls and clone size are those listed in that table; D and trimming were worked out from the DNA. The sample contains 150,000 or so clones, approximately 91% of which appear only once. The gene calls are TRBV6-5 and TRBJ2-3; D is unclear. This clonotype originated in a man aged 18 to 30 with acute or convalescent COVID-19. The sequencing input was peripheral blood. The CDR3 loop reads CASSYVRADTQYF. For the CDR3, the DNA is TGTGCCAGCAGTTATGTCCGGGCAGATACGCAGTATTTT.